This record concerns one TCR beta chain sequence. Sequencing used immunoSEQ multiplex PCR; TCRdb keeps in-frame clones, though not all of them. The sample lists around 300,000 clones, approximately 89% occurring once. These data belong to a study of blood T cell repertoires in COVID-19. Looking at the study overall: COVID-19 samples from acute and convalescent phases originated in the United States, Italy and Spain.

Germline V gene data show CDR1 as MGHRA and CDR2 as YSYEKL. The CDR3 runs 15 residues. V lost 1 base and J lost 5; bases outside the gene matches: 3. Input material: peripheral blood. This sequence originates from a woman between 25 and 40 years old with COVID-19, enrolled during active disease. The chain has TRBV4-1 and TRBJ2-3, with 10 bases aligning to TRBD2. For the CDR3, the DNA is TGCGCCAGCAGCCAAGTTAGACTAGCGGGAGATACGCAGTATTTT. It specifies CASSQVRLAGDTQYF.